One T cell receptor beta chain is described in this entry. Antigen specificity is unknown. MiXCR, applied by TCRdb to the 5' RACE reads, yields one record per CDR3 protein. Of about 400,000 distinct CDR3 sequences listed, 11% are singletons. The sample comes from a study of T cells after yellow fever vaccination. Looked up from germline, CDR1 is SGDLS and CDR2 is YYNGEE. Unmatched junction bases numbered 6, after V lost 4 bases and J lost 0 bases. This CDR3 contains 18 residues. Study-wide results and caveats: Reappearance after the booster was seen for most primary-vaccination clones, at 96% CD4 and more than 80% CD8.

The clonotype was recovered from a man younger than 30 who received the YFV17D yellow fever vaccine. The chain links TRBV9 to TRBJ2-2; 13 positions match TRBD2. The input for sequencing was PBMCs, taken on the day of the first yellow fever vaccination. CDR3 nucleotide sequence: TGTGCCAGCAGCTCCTCGACTAGCGGGGGGCCGAACACCGGGGAGCTGTTTTTT. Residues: CASSSSTSGGPNTGELFF.